This T cell receptor beta chain was retrieved from a study of CD8 T cells in Susac syndrome. The CDR3 is 13 residues long. Losses at the gene ends were 3 bases for V and 7 bases for J; bases not matched to a gene: 6. The germline gives CDR1 DFQATT, CDR2 SNEGSKA (reference sequence). A quantity of roughly 0.5 to 1 ug RNA underwent reverse transcription using random hexamers. Coverage of TCR beta CDR3 amplification by immunoSEQ multiplex PCR extended to 54 Vbeta and 13 Jbeta. TCRdb re-analysed the immunoSEQ multiplex PCR reads in MiXCR, keeping a single row per CDR3 protein. The sample includes 400,000 to 550,000 distinct CDR3 sequences, 75% to 90% seen only once; the top ten take around 0.12%. Sequencing of TCR beta, carried out with a high-throughput approach, was applied to CD8+ and CD4+ T cells from the blood. It was treatment-naive patients with stable or active relapsing-remitting disease who made up the multiple sclerosis controls. The authors negatively isolated CD8+ and CD4+ T cells and FACS-enriched TEMRA cells.

The receptor was derived from a human donor with multiple sclerosis. This sequence joins TRBV20-1 and TRBJ1-2, with 9 nucleotides matching TRBD1. The sequencing sample was made of CD8+ T cells from PBMCs. The CDR3 sequence is CSARDRGNGGYTF. The CDR3 DNA follows: TGCAGTGCTAGGGACAGGGGAAATGGTGGCTACACCTTC.